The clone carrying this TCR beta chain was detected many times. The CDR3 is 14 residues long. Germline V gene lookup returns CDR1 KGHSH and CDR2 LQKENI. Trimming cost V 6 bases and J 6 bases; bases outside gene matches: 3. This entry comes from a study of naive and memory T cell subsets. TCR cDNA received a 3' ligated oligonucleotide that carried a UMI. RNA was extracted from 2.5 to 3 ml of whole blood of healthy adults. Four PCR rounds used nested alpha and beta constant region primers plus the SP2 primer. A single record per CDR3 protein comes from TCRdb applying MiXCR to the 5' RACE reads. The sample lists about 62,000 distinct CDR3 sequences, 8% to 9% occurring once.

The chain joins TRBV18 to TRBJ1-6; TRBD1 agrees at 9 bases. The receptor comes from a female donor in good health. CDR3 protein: CASSWDRVNSPLHF. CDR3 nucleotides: TGTGCCAGCTCTTGGGACAGGGTTAATTCACCCCTCCACTTT. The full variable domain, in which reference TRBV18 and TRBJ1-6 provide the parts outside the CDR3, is NAGVMQNPRHLVRRRGQEARLRCSPMKGHSHVYWYRQLPEEGLKFMVYLQKENIIDESGMPKERFSAEFPKEGPSILRIQQVVRGDSAAYFCASSWDRVNSPLHFGNGTRLTVT.